Below, 9 T cell receptor beta chains from the same sample are listed, as sequenced in a study of post-analysis software for immune sequencing data. These receptors have no known antigen. Overall study findings and caveats: Relative to controls, patients had roughly five TRBV segments at higher frequency, with TRBV5-6, TRBV5-1 and TRBV20-1 among these.

Carried by the TCR beta cDNA libraries were unique molecular identifiers. Each CDR3 protein gets one entry after TCRdb re-called the PCR reads with MiXCR. Altogether about 760,000 distinct CDR3 sequences are present, less than 35% being singletons, with the ten largest covering around 0.56%. The sample taken for sequencing was blood. The receptors stem from a girl aged 5 to 17 with multiple sclerosis.

In this sample, this clonotype turned up a few times. The V call is TRBV3-1, the J call TRBJ2-4; D is possibly TRBD1 or TRBD2 (5 bases each). The CDR3 contains 13 residues. V dropped 4 bases and J dropped 8 bases, with 12 bases sitting between them. Germline-derived CDR1 and CDR2 are LGHDT and YNNKEL (reference sequence). Here the CDR3 reads CASSLRGSDIQYF. The CDR3 nucleotides read TGTGCCAGCAGCCTACGGGGCAGCGACATTCAGTACTTC.

This chain links TRBV12-3 or TRBV12-4 with TRBJ1-4; D is ambiguous. The CDR3 sequence is 14 residues long. Trimming pared 3 bases from V and 4 bases from J, leaving 9 bases between. Here the CDR3 reads CASSFGGRNEKLFF. DNA of the CDR3: TGTGCCAGCAGTTTCGGAGGGCGTAATGAAAAACTGTTTTTT.

There are a few counts of this clonotype. The V and J genes are TRBV7-2 and TRBJ2-3; D is undetermined. There are 13 residues in the CDR3. Germline CDR1 SGHTA, CDR2 FQGNSA. V dropped 6 bases and J dropped 7 bases, with 14 bases sitting between them. CDR3 DNA: TGTGCCAGCAGTTATCGATGGGTCAATACGCAGTATTTT. Protein: CASSYRWVNTQYF.

In regard to this clonotype: This may come from a read error, since a much larger clone is one base off. The genes are TRBV20-1 and TRBJ2-4; 11 nucleotides agree with TRBD2. Judging by the DNA end, TRBJ2-7 fits better; the J call may be wrong. The CDR3 length is 16 residues. The V gene's germline CDR1 is DFQATT and CDR2 SNEGSKA (reference sequence). The CDR3 DNA reads TGCAGTGCTGATGACCATCCCGGGACTAGCGGTTACGAGCAGTACTTC. This translates into CSADDHPGTSGYEQYF.

This clonotype came up a few times. The chain uses TRBV6-1 and TRBJ2-6; the match to TRBD1 covers 8 bases. From germline, CDR1 is MNHNS and CDR2 SASEGT. The V gene end was trimmed by 2 bases and the J gene end by 3 bases; junction bases not matched to a gene: 6. CDR3 size: 17 residues. DNA for the CDR3: TGTGCCAGCAGTGAACCACTAACAGGGGGTGGGGCCAACGTCCTGACTTTC. Its protein is CASSEPLTGGGANVLTF.

This sequence joins TRBV11-3 and TRBJ1-1; 7 nucleotides line up with TRBD1. V shed 5 bases and J 11 bases; nucleotides not matched to a gene: 14. This CDR3 has 14 residues. CDR1 and CDR2 (germline): SGHNT, YENEEA. The CDR3 protein is CASSDGQATSGAFF. In DNA form, the CDR3 reads TGTGCCAGCAGCGATGGACAGGCAACATCAGGGGCTTTCTTT.

J is TRBJ1-5 and V is TRBV6-6; D perhaps matches TRBD1 (5 bases). The CDR3 is 15 residues long. Trimming cost V 10 bases and J 2 bases, with 18 bases left between them. The germline gives CDR1 MNHNY, CDR2 SVGAGI (reference sequence). Here the CDR3 reads CATLPGGGGNQPQHF. The CDR3 DNA reads as TGTGCCACCCTACCGGGTGGGGGGGGCAATCAGCCCCAGCATTTT.

This chain uses TRBV27 with TRBJ2-1; 15 positions agree with TRBD2. V trimming: 3 bases; J trimming: 6 bases; junction bases outside the gene matches: 3. The CDR3 sequence is 16 residues long. Per germline, CDR1 MNHEY and CDR2 SMNVEV (reference sequence). The CDR3 loop reads CASSFRTSGRGNEQFF. CDR3 in DNA: TGTGCCAGCAGTTTTCGGACTAGCGGGAGGGGCAATGAGCAGTTCTTC.

This clonotype has a handful of counts. V is TRBV12-3 or TRBV12-4 and J is TRBJ2-7; 8 nucleotides agree with TRBD1. Germline trimming cut 6 bases from V and 3 bases from J; bases unmatched to any gene: 7. The CDR3 runs 14 residues. CDR3 in amino acids: CASSQTTGGYEQYF. The DNA for the CDR3 is TGTGCCAGCAGCCAAACTACAGGGGGCTACGAGCAGTACTTC.